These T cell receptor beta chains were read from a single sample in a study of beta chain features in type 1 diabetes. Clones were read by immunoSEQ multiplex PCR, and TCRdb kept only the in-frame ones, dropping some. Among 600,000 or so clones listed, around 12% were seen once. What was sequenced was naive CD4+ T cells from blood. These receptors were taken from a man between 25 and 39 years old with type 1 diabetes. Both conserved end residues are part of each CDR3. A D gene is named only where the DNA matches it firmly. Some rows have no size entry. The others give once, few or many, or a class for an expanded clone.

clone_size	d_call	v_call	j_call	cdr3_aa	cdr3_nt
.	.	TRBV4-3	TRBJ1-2	CASSRSPSLGISFDGYTF	TGCGCCAGCAGCCGAAGTCCATCGTTGGGAATTTCATTCGATGGCTACACCTTC
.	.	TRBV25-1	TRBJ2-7	CASQLGTYYEQYF	TGTGCCAGCCAACTCGGGACTTACTACGAGCAGTACTTC
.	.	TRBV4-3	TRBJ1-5	CASSQEKADQPQHF	TGCGCCAGCAGCCAAGAAAAGGCGGATCAGCCCCAGCATTTT
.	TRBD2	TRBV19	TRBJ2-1	CASSETSGGRDEQFF	TGTGCCAGTAGCGAGACTAGCGGGGGTAGGGATGAGCAGTTCTTC
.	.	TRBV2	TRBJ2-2	CASVQGGNTGELFF	TGTGCCAGCGTACAGGGAGGGAACACCGGGGAGCTGTTTTTT
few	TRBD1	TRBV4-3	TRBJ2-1	CASSHWDRGPQFF	TGCGCCAGCAGCCACTGGGACAGGGGACCGCAGTTCTTC
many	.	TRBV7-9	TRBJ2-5	CASRPSNTEETQYF	TGTGCCAGCCGCCCTTCAAATACCGAAGAGACCCAGTACTTC
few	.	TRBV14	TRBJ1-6	CASSQDLIFSPLHF	TGTGCCAGCAGCCAAGATCTAATATTTTCACCCCTCCACTTT
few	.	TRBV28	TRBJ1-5	CASSLTQPQHF	TGTGCCAGCAGTTTAACTCAGCCCCAGCATTTT
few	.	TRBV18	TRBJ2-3	CASSRGEDTQYF	TGTGCCAGCTCTCGAGGGGAGGATACGCAGTATTTT
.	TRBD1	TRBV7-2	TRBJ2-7	CASSLGPGQTYEQYF	TGTGCCAGCAGCTTAGGACCGGGACAGACCTACGAGCAGTACTTC
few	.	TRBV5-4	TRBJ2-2	CASSLVNSDGELFF	TGTGCCAGCAGCTTGGTTAATTCGGACGGGGAGCTGTTTTTT